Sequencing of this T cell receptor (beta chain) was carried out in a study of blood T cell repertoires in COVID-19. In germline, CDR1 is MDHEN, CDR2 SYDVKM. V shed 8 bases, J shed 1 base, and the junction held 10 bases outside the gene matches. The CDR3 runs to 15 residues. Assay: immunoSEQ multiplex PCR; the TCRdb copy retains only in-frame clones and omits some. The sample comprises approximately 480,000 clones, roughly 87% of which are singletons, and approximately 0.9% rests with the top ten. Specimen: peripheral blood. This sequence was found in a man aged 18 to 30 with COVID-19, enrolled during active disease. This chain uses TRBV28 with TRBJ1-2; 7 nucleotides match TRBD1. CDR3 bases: TGTGCCAGCTCCGTGTTGGGGACAGATAACTATGGCTACACCTTC. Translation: CASSVLGTDNYGYTF.